The source of this TCR beta chain is a study of glioma-infiltrating T cells after dendritic cell vaccination. Study-level background: Autologous tumor lysate-pulsed dendritic cell vaccination was given between about 2003 and 2012.

Generated by immunoSEQ multiplex PCR, the TCRdb table keeps only in-frame clones and is missing some. This sample yields some 78,000 clones, of which approximately 81% are seen a single time; 7.5% to 8.5% belongs to the top ten. The CDR3 totals 16 residues. Germline V gene data show CDR1 as SGHTA and CDR2 as FQGNSA. The germline V and J ends were trimmed by 4 bases and 4 bases, with 19 bases remaining between them. Time point noted: after dendritic cell vaccination, including at tumor progression/relapse. PBMC sampling occurred before vaccination, two weeks after the third dose, and at progression. The genes are TRBV7-2 and TRBJ1-2; D may be TRBD1 (6 bases). This TCR was sampled from a human donor with glioblastoma. The material sequenced was blood, taken after dendritic cell vaccination. CDR3 sequence (DNA): TGTGCCAGCAGCTCCTATCTGGACAGAGATCTCTATGGCTACACCTTC. This gives the protein CASSSYLDRDLYGYTF.